The T cell receptor (beta chain) under discussion was sequenced for a study of CD8 T cells in Susac syndrome. Germline trimming cut 5 bases from V and 4 bases from J; bases unmatched to any gene: 15. The CDR3 covers 17 residues. TCR beta from blood CD8+ and CD4+ T cells was sequenced. While CD8+ and CD4+ T cells were isolated negatively, TEMRA cells were enriched by FACS. Study-wide results and limits: TCR sequencing and HLA analysis covered a relatively small number of individuals.

Comment on this clonotype: Its antigen is undetermined.

After extraction with the RNeasy kit, roughly 0.45 to 1 ug of the RNA was reverse transcribed using random hexamers. Multiplex immunoSEQ PCR targeted 54 Vbeta and 13 Jbeta TCR beta segments. TCRdb re-called the immunoSEQ multiplex PCR reads with MiXCR, one entry per CDR3 protein. Counted here are approximately 200,000 distinct CDR3 sequences, around 93% occurring once; the ten biggest clones make up approximately 0.08%. This sequence originates from a human donor with multiple sclerosis. The J gene is TRBJ1-2, the V gene TRBV12-3 or TRBV12-4; 8 nucleotides agree with TRBD1. The specimen was CD4+ T cells from PBMCs. CDR3 protein: CASSQAQGQGKGYGYTF. DNA for the CDR3: TGTGCCAGCAGTCAAGCCCAAGGACAGGGCAAGGGCTATGGCTACACCTTC.